The clone carrying this TCR beta chain was detected once. V lost 2 bases to trimming and J lost 10 bases, with 24 bases between them. Germline V gene sequence: CDR1 LGHDT, CDR2 YNNKEL (reference sequence). The CDR3 loop spans 17 amino acids. TCRdb reprocessed the RT-PCR reads with MiXCR, giving one entry per CDR3 protein. The sample has fewer than 180,000 distinct CDR3 sequences; 30% to 45% are singletons. The data were obtained in a study of patients and donors after allogeneic stem cell transplantation. This chain links TRBV3-1 with TRBJ2-1; perhaps TRBD1 as D (6 bases). Material: blood, either unsorted or a sorted T cell fraction (not recorded which). This sequence was found in a human donor who was either an allogeneic HSCT recipient or a stem cell or donor lymphocyte infusion donor (not recorded which). It is not recorded whose cells these are; they may come from a transplant donor. The CDR3 DNA sequence: TGTGCCAGCAGCCAATCCCTAGGGGGTAGGGTTCTGAGCGAGCAGTTCTTC. It yields the protein CASSQSLGGRVLSEQFF.